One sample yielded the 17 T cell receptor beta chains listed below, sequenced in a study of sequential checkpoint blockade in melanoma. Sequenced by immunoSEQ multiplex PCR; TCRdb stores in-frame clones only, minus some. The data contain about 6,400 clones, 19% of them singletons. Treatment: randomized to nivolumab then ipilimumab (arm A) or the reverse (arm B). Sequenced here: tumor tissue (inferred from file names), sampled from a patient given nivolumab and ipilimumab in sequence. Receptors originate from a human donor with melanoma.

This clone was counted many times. This CDR3 is CASSQGTGSYSNQPQHF. The CDR3 DNA follows: TGTGCCAGCAGCCAAGGGACAGGGAGCTATAGCAATCAGCCCCAGCATTTT. This chain links TRBV11-3 with TRBJ1-5; 9 bases align to TRBD1. Germline-derived CDR1 and CDR2 are SGHNT and YENEEA. V lost 5 bases and J lost 0; bases outside the gene matches: 8. This CDR3 region has 17 residues. The variable domain in full, with the rest retrieved from reference TRBV11-3 and TRBJ1-5, is EAGVVQSPRYKIIEKKQPVAFWCNPISGHNTLYWYLQNLGQGPELLIRYENEEAVDDSQLPKDRFSAERLKGVDSTLKIQPAELGDSAVYLCASSQGTGSYSNQPQHFGDGTRLSIL.

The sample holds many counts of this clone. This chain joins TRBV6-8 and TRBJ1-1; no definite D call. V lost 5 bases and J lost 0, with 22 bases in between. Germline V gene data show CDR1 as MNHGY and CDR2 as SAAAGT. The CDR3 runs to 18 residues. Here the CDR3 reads CASSPAYRIRAMNTEAFF. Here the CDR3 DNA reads TGTGCCAGCAGTCCCGCCTACAGAATCCGAGCTATGAACACTGAAGCTTTCTTT.

CDR3 nucleotides: TGTGCCAGTAGCGACAGGGGGTCCCTCTTCTACAATGAGCAGTTCTTC. It encodes CASSDRGSLFYNEQFF. This sequence joins TRBV19 and TRBJ2-1, with TRBD1 matching 9 bases. With V trimmed by 6 bases and J by 3 bases, 9 bases remained unmatched. This CDR3 spans 16 amino acids. Germline CDR1 is LNHDA and CDR2 is SQIVND (reference sequence). The full variable domain, rest sourced from reference TRBV19 and TRBJ2-1, is DGGITQSPKYLFRKEGQNVTLSCEQNLNHDAMYWYRQDPGQGLRLIYYSQIVNDFQKGDIAEGYSVSREKKESFPLTVTSAQKNPTAFYLCASSDRGSLFYNEQFFGPGTRLTVL.

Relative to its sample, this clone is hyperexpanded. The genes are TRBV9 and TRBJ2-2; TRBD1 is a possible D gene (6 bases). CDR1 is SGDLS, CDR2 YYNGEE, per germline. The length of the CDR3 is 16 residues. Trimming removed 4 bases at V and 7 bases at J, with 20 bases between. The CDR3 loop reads CASSPNRVVKGGELFF. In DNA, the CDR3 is TGTGCCAGCAGCCCAAACAGGGTTGTTAAGGGCGGGGAGCTGTTTTTT.

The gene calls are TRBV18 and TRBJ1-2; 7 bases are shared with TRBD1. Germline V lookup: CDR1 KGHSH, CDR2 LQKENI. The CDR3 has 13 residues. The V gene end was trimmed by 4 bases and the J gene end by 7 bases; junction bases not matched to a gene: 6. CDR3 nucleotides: TGTGCCAGCTCACAGGGACAGCGCCCTGGCTACACCTTC. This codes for CASSQGQRPGYTF. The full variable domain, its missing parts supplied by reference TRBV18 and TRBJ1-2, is NAGVMQNPRHLVRRRGQEARLRCSPMKGHSHVYWYRQLPEEGLKFMVYLQKENIIDESGMPKERFSAEFPKEGPSILRIQQVVRGDSAAYFCASSQGQRPGYTFGSGTRLTVV.

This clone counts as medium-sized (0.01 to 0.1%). CDR3 coding DNA: TGCGCCAGCAGCCAAGAAATACAGGGTAATTCACCCCTCCACTTT. It is translated as CASSQEIQGNSPLHF. V and J are TRBV4-1 and TRBJ1-6; TRBD1 is a possible D gene (6 bases). This CDR3 is built from 15 residues. CDR1 and CDR2 from the germline V gene are MGHRA and YSYEKL. Trimming took 0 bases from V and 6 from J, leaving 9 bases between them.

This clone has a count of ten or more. CDR3 nucleotides: TGTGCCATCGGGGACAGAGCCTACGAGCAGTACTTC. Amino acid sequence: CAIGDRAYEQYF. The chain recombines TRBV6-8 with TRBJ2-7; 7 nucleotides agree with TRBD1. The trim removed 10 bases at V and 2 bases at J, leaving 5 bases unmatched. The CDR3 is made up of 12 amino acids. Germline V gene sequence: CDR1 MNHGY, CDR2 SAAAGT.

The CDR3 reads CASSPDFHEQYF. The CDR3 coding sequence is TGTGCCAGCTCACCGGACTTCCACGAGCAGTACTTC. The chain links TRBV18 to TRBJ2-7; a weak D match, TRBD2 (5 bases). The CDR3 runs 12 residues. The V gene's germline CDR1 is KGHSH and CDR2 LQKENI. Trimming shortened V by 3 bases and J by 5 bases, and 8 bases separated the two germline ends. The whole variable domain, filled in from reference TRBV18 and TRBJ2-7, reads NAGVMQNPRHLVRRRGQEARLRCSPMKGHSHVYWYRQLPEEGLKFMVYLQKENIIDESGMPKERFSAEFPKEGPSILRIQQVVRGDSAAYFCASSPDFHEQYFGPGTRLTVT.

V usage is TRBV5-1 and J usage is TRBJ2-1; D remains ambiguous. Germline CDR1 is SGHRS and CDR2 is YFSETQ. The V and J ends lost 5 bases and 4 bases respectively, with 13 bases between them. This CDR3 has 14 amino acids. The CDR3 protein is CASSPDPTYNEQFF. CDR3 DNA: TGCGCCAGCAGTCCCGACCCCACTTACAATGAGCAGTTCTTC.

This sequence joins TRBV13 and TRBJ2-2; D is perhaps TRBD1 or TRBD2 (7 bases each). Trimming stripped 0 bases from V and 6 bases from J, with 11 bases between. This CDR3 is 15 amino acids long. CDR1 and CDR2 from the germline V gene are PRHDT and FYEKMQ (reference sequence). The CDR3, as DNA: TGTGCCAGCAGCTTAGGCAGGGGGGGCGCCGGGGAGCTGTTTTTT. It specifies CASSLGRGGAGELFF.

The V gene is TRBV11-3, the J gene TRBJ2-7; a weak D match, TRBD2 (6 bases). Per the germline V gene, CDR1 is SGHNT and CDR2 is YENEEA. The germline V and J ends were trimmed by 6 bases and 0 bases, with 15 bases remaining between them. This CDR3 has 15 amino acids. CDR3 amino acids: CASRAGLTSSYEQYF. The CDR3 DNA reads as TGTGCCAGCAGGGCGGGACTGACGAGCTCCTACGAGCAGTACTTC.

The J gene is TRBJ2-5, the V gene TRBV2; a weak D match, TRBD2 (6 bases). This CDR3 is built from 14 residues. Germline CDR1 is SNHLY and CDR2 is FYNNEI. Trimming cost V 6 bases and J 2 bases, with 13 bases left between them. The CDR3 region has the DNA TGTGCCAGCAGACTGCGGGACTTACAAGAGACCCAGTACTTC. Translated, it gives CASRLRDLQETQYF. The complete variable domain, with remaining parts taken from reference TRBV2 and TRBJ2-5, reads EPEVTQTPSHQVTQMGQEVILRCVPISNHLYFYWYRQILGQKVEFLVSFYNNEISEKSEIFDDQFSVERPDGSNFTLKIRSTKLEDSAMYFCASRLRDLQETQYFGPGTRLLVL.

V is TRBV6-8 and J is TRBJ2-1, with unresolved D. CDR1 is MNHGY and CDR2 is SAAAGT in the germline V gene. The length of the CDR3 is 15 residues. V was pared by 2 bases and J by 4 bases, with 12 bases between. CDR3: CASSYQGSAYNEQFF. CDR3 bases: TGTGCCAGCAGTTACCAAGGTTCAGCATACAATGAGCAGTTCTTC.

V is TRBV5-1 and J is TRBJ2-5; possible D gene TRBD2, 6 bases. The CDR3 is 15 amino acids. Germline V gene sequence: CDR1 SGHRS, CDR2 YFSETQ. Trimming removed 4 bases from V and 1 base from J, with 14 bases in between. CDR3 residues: CASSPGLHSQETQYF. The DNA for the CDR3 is TGCGCCAGCAGCCCGGGACTTCACTCCCAAGAGACCCAGTACTTC. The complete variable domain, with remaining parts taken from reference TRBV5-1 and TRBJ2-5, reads KAGVTQTPRYLIKTRGQQVTLSCSPISGHRSVSWYQQTPGQGLQFLFEYFSETQRNKGNFPGRFSGRQFSNSRSEMNVSTLELGDSALYLCASSPGLHSQETQYFGPGTRLLVL.

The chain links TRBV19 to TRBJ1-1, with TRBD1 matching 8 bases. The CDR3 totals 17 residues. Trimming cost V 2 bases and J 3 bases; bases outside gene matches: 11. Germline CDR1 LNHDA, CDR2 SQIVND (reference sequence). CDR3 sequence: CASSIYHFAQGDTEAFF. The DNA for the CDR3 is TGTGCCAGTAGTATATACCACTTCGCACAGGGGGACACTGAAGCTTTCTTT.

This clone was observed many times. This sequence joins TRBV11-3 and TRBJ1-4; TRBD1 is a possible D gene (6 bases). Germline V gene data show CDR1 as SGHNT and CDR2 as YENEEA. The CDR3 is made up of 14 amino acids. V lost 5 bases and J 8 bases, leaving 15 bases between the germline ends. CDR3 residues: CASSQPSGAEKLFF. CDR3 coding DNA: TGTGCCAGCAGCCAACCTTCAGGGGCGGAAAAACTGTTTTTT.

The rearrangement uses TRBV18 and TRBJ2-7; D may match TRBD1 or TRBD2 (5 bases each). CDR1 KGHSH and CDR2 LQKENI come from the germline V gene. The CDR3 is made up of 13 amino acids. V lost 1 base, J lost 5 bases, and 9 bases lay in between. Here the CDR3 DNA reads TGTGCCAGCTCACCACTTCGGGACCACGAGCAGTACTTC. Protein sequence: CASSPLRDHEQYF.